The 26 T cell receptor beta chains below come from one sample, sequenced in a study of shared clonotypes between healthy human individuals. Repertoires were generated with immunoSEQ multiplex PCR, while TCRdb's copy carries only in-frame clones and drops some. Counted here are some 500,000 clones, almost 97% occurring once; the ten biggest clones make up 0.06%. Specimen: naive CD4+ T cells sorted from blood. The subset denotes: CD45RA+ positively selected. The receptors stem from a woman aged 25 to 39 in good health.

The V and J genes are TRBV29-1 and TRBJ2-1; a weak D match, TRBD2 (6 bases). Germline V gives CDR1 SQVTM, CDR2 ANQGSEA. V lost 7 bases to trimming and J lost 2 bases, with 15 bases between them. This CDR3 has 14 residues. As DNA, the CDR3 is TGCAGCGCCGGGGACTGGGTGACCTACAATGAGCAGTTCTTC. Translation gives CSAGDWVTYNEQFF.

This sequence joins TRBV19 and TRBJ1-1; D not certain. The CDR3 runs to 14 residues. V was clipped by 3 bases and J by 5 bases, with 13 bases between them. Germline V CDR1 and CDR2: LNHDA, SQIVND (reference sequence). The CDR3 coding sequence is TGTGCCAGTAGTATTGAGGTCCCCGTGACTGAAGCTTTCTTT. This codes for CASSIEVPVTEAFF.

The chain carries TRBV4-1 and TRBJ2-7, with 7 nucleotides matching TRBD1. This CDR3 spans 15 amino acids. V shed 1 base and J 1 base; nucleotides not matched to a gene: 4. Germline V gene lookup returns CDR1 MGHRA and CDR2 YSYEKL. The CDR3 is CASSQVWTGSYEQYF. In DNA, the CDR3 is TGCGCCAGCAGCCAAGTCTGGACAGGATCCTACGAGCAGTACTTC.

The sample holds one count of this clone. The V call is TRBV10-3, the J call TRBJ1-1; D is unclear. CDR3 length: 14 residues. V was shortened by 2 bases and J by 11 bases, with 18 bases between the two germline ends. Germline V gene sequence: CDR1 ENHRY, CDR2 SYGVKD. CDR3 in DNA: TGTGCCATCAGTGAGGAAGTATGGTTATCGGTGGCTTTCTTT. The encoded protein is CAISEEVWLSVAFF.

The chain is built from TRBV7-3 and TRBJ2-2, with 13 bases matching TRBD2. The length of the CDR3 is 16 residues. CDR1 SGHTA and CDR2 FQGTGA come from the germline V gene. V lost 2 bases to trimming and J lost 7 bases; unmatched junction nucleotides: 4. This chain's CDR3 is CASSLLGLAGVGELFF. The CDR3 DNA follows: TGTGCCAGCAGCTTACTTGGACTAGCGGGAGTCGGGGAGCTGTTTTTT. Based on the CDR3 plus reference TRBV7-3 and TRBJ2-2, the full variable domain is GAGVSQTPSNKVTEKGKYVELRCDPISGHTALYWYRQSLGQGPEFLIYFQGTGAADDSGLPNDRFFAVRPEGSVSTLKIQRTERGDSAVYLCASSLLGLAGVGELFFGEGSRLTVL.

The chain employs TRBV5-1 and TRBJ1-5; D is undetermined. V shed 7 bases and J shed 7 bases, with 15 bases lying between them. From germline, CDR1 is SGHRS and CDR2 YFSETQ. CDR3 length equals 13 residues. CDR3 protein: CASSWFSGQPQHF. The CDR3 bases are TGCGCCAGCTCTTGGTTCAGCGGACAGCCCCAGCATTTT.

The chain couples TRBV19 to TRBJ2-6; 13 nucleotides match TRBD2. CDR1 and CDR2 from the germline V gene are LNHDA and SQIVND (reference sequence). This CDR3 comprises 17 residues. The V and J ends lost 4 bases and 0 bases, in that order; junction bases with no gene match: 0. The DNA for the CDR3 is TGTGCCAGTAGTAGACTAGCGGGAGGCTCTGGGGCCAACGTCCTGACTTTC. The encoded protein is CASSRLAGGSGANVLTF.

CDR3 residues: CASSSTSGSIWEQYF. The DNA for the CDR3 is TGCGCCAGCAGCTCCACTAGCGGGAGCATTTGGGAGCAGTACTTC. The rearrangement uses TRBV5-1 and TRBJ2-7, with 11 bases matching TRBD2. J gave up 7 bases and V 3 bases, and 9 bases lay outside the gene matches. Germline CDR1 and CDR2: SGHRS and YFSETQ. This CDR3 has 15 amino acids.

The chain uses TRBV4-1 and TRBJ1-5; 9 positions agree with TRBD1. V lost 6 bases and J lost 3; bases outside the gene matches: 6. Germline V CDR1 and CDR2: MGHRA, YSYEKL. The CDR3 runs 15 residues. The CDR3 DNA is TGCGCCAGCAGGGGGGGACAGGGCAACAATCAGCCCCAGCATTTT. This codes for CASRGGQGNNQPQHF.

The genes are TRBV28 and TRBJ2-7, with 7 bases that match TRBD1. CDR3 length: 15 residues. Germline values: CDR1 MDHEN, CDR2 SYDVKM. V lost 5 bases to trimming and J lost 6 bases; unmatched junction nucleotides: 13. CDR3 coding DNA: TGTGCCAGCAGTACCCCCCACAGGGGACAAGGCGAGCAGTACTTC. As protein: CASSTPHRGQGEQYF.

The chain is built from TRBV28 and TRBJ1-1; TRBD1 agrees at 10 bases. After removal of 5 bases from V and 5 bases from J, the junction contained 5 bases not matched to a gene. Germline CDR1 is MDHEN and CDR2 is SYDVKM. The CDR3 is made up of 14 amino acids. CDR3 bases: TGTGCCAGCAGTGCGGACAGGGGGGGAACTGAAGCTTTCTTT. Residues: CASSADRGGTEAFF.

The genes are TRBV5-1 and TRBJ2-3, with a tentative D call TRBD1 (6 bases). The V end was cut by 4 bases, the J end by 0 bases, with 15 bases between. There are 16 residues in the CDR3. Germline CDR1 SGHRS, CDR2 YFSETQ. The CDR3 region is CASSLIGTTSTDTQYF. The DNA for the CDR3 is TGCGCCAGCAGCCTAATCGGGACAACTAGCACAGATACGCAGTATTTT.

V usage is TRBV14 and J usage is TRBJ2-3; 11 bases match TRBD2. V gave up 2 bases and J gave up 4 bases; unmatched junction bases: 20. The V gene's germline CDR1 is SGHDN and CDR2 FVKESK. There are 21 residues in the CDR3. The CDR3 coding sequence is TGTGCCAGCAGCCAAAAGAGGGGACTAGCGGAATGGTGGTCGGTCGCAGATACGCAGTATTTT. Translating it yields CASSQKRGLAEWWSVADTQYF.

The rearrangement links TRBV14 to TRBJ2-2, with D unresolved. Trimming pared 0 bases from V and 6 bases from J, leaving 14 bases between. Looked up from germline, CDR1 is SGHDN and CDR2 is FVKESK. The CDR3 extends over 16 amino acids. The CDR3 loop reads CASSQDVLALAGELFF. The DNA of the CDR3 is TGTGCCAGCAGCCAAGATGTCCTCGCCCTGGCCGGGGAGCTGTTTTTT.

This chain joins TRBV5-1 and TRBJ2-3; 7 nucleotides agree with TRBD1. Per germline, CDR1 SGHRS and CDR2 YFSETQ. The CDR3 sequence is 17 residues long. V lost 0 bases, J lost 2 bases, and 9 bases stayed unmatched. The CDR3 coding sequence is TGCGCCAGCAGCTTGGGGCACCCAGGGGGTTACACAGATACGCAGTATTTT. It translates to CASSLGHPGGYTDTQYF.

To note about this clone: The sample holds other DNA sequences that translate to the same CDR3. This chain links TRBV6-6 with TRBJ1-1; D gene uncertain. Trimming left V 5 bases short and J 0 bases short, with 1 base between. The CDR3 sequence is 11 residues long. Per germline, CDR1 MNHNY and CDR2 SVGAGI (reference sequence). CDR3 sequence reads: CASSMNTEAFF. As DNA, the CDR3 is TGTGCCAGCAGTATGAACACTGAAGCTTTCTTT.

The table lists this clone with a count of one. The chain couples TRBV21-1 to TRBJ1-6. TRBV21-1 is designated a pseudogene. The CDR3 is 16 residues long. The CDR3 reads CSSPGGLFSYNSPLHF. The CDR3 DNA follows: TGTTCGAGTCCAGGGGGACTATTCTCCTATAATTCACCCCTCCACTTT.

The V and J genes are TRBV27 and TRBJ2-7; tentative D call: TRBD2 (5 bases). This CDR3 region has 15 residues. V lost 5 bases and J lost 2, with 16 bases in between. Per germline, CDR1 MNHEY and CDR2 SMNVEV (reference sequence). DNA for the CDR3: TGTGCCAGCAGTCGAACGGGGATCCTGGCCTACGAGCAGTACTTC. Its translation is CASSRTGILAYEQYF.

This chain uses TRBV5-4 with TRBJ2-3, with 10 nucleotides matching TRBD2. CDR3 length equals 16 residues. Germline V gene lookup returns CDR1 SGHNT and CDR2 YYREEE (reference sequence). The trim removed 2 bases at V and 0 bases at J, leaving 3 bases unmatched. CDR3 amino acids: CASSLRLAGSTDTQYF. CDR3 nucleotide sequence: TGTGCCAGCAGCTTAAGACTAGCGGGCAGCACAGATACGCAGTATTTT. The complete variable domain, with remaining parts taken from reference TRBV5-4 and TRBJ2-3, reads ETGVTQSPTHLIKTRGQQVTLRCSSQSGHNTVSWYQQALGQGPQFIFQYYREEENGRGNFPPRFSGLQFPNYSSELNVNALELDDSALYLCASSLRLAGSTDTQYFGPGTRLTVL.

V usage is TRBV4-1 and J usage is TRBJ2-5; D is unclear. The DNA matches TRBJ2-7 better at its end, which makes the J call doubtful. Looked up from germline, CDR1 is MGHRA and CDR2 is YSYEKL. This CDR3 region has 14 residues. CDR3 sequence (DNA): TGCGCCAGCAGCCAAGTTCGGCTAGTCAGCGAGCAGTACTTC. Translating gives CASSQVRLVSEQYF.

V and J are TRBV5-1 and TRBJ2-1; 7 nucleotides match TRBD2. The germline V gene encodes CDR1 SGHRS and CDR2 YFSETQ. V lost 6 bases, J lost 9 bases, and 15 bases stayed unmatched. This CDR3 comprises 15 residues. For the CDR3, the DNA is TGCGCCAGCACCGCCTCCCTAGCGGCCCAGGGTGAGCAGTTCTTC. Its protein is CASTASLAAQGEQFF.

The chain uses TRBV5-5 and TRBJ1-2, with 7 bases identical to TRBD1. Germline V gene sequence: CDR1 SGHKS, CDR2 YYEKEE (reference sequence). The CDR3 consists of 14 residues. J was trimmed by 5 bases and V by 0 bases; bases with no gene match: 4. Written as DNA, the CDR3 is TGTGCCAGCAGCTTGGTGGGGACAGATTATGGCTACACCTTC. Its protein is CASSLVGTDYGYTF.

The chain has TRBV5-5 and TRBJ2-7; tentatively, D is TRBD1 (6 bases). V dropped 0 bases and J dropped 0 bases, with 16 bases sitting between them. CDR3 size: 17 residues. Germline V CDR1 and CDR2: SGHKS, YYEKEE (reference sequence). The CDR3 DNA reads as TGTGCCAGCAGCTTGGGTCCTGACAGGCCTACCTCCTACGAGCAGTACTTC. It specifies CASSLGPDRPTSYEQYF.

The chain has TRBV28 and TRBJ1-1; 9 bases are shared with TRBD1. CDR1 and CDR2 (germline): MDHEN, SYDVKM. There are 13 residues in the CDR3. V dropped 4 bases and J dropped 6; count of bases not matched to a gene: 3. In nucleotides, the CDR3 is TGTGCCAGCAGTTGGGACAGGGAAGCTGAAGCTTTCTTT. Its translation is CASSWDREAEAFF.

The V call is TRBV28, the J call TRBJ2-1; D is perhaps TRBD1 (5 bases). The germline V gene has CDR1 MDHEN and CDR2 SYDVKM. V gave up 6 bases and J gave up 4 bases, with 13 bases separating them. The CDR3 loop spans 14 amino acids. In DNA, the CDR3 is TGTGCCAGCAGCCCCGGACAAGTGTACAATGAGCAGTTCTTC. Translated, it gives CASSPGQVYNEQFF.

This rearrangement joins TRBV5-1 to TRBJ1-4, with 11 bases lining up with TRBD1. CDR1 is SGHRS, CDR2 YFSETQ, per germline. The V segment lost 0 bases and the J segment 8 bases; nucleotides outside the gene matches: 3. The CDR3 is 15 residues long. The CDR3 loop reads CASSLVGTGGEKLFF. The DNA for the CDR3 is TGCGCCAGCAGCTTGGTCGGGACAGGGGGAGAAAAACTGTTTTTT. The complete variable domain, with remaining parts taken from reference TRBV5-1 and TRBJ1-4, reads KAGVTQTPRYLIKTRGQQVTLSCSPISGHRSVSWYQQTPGQGLQFLFEYFSETQRNKGNFPGRFSGRQFSNSRSEMNVSTLELGDSALYLCASSLVGTGGEKLFFGSGTQLSVL.